Below, 30 T cell receptor beta chains from the same sample are listed, as sequenced in a study of T cells in women clearing cervical HPV infection. The method was immunoSEQ multiplex PCR; TCRdb's version includes in-frame clones alone and lacks a portion of them. The table lists around 39,000 clones. Sequencing used blood buffy coat. The receptors come from a woman aged 18-70 years with a cervical HPV16 infection that either progressed to CIN3+ or cleared (not recorded which).

For this clone: The sequence runs out 3 residues before the end of the CDR3; the remainder is reconstructed from the germline J gene. The rearrangement joins TRBV5-1 to TRBJ2-5, with TRBD2 matching over 7 bases. The CDR3 extends over 14 amino acids. V shed 2 bases, J shed 2 bases, and the junction held 3 bases outside the gene matches. In germline, CDR1 is SGHRS, CDR2 YFSETQ. The CDR3 DNA, read in part, is TGCGCCAGCAGCTTAAGCGGGGCTCAAGAGACC. It encodes CASSLSGAQET. The whole CDR3 region reads CASSLSGAQETQYF.

In the case of this clone: The read gets to within 3 residues of the CDR3 end, and the germline J gene fills in the rest. The chain links TRBV5-5 to TRBJ2-3; 8 bases align to TRBD2. J was trimmed by 2 bases and V by 5 bases; bases with no gene match: 7. Germline CDR1 and CDR2: SGHKS and YYEKEE (reference sequence). This CDR3 is built from 15 residues. The sequenced part of the CDR3 DNA is TGTGCCAGCAGGGCGGGACTAGTGGTCACAGATACG. Translated: CASRAGLVVTDT. Given in full, the CDR3 is CASRAGLVVTDTQYF.

Regarding this clone: The CDR3 is cut off 3 residues early in the read; its end comes from the germline J gene. The V call is TRBV7-9, the J call TRBJ1-2; D not certain. The CDR3 is 12 amino acids. Per germline, CDR1 SEHNR and CDR2 FQNEAQ (reference sequence). The DNA read from the CDR3 is TGTGCCAGCGGATATAGCTCCTACGAC. It yields the protein CASGYSSYD. The complete CDR3 sequence is CASGYSSYDYTF.

Turning to this clone: The read halts 3 residues ahead of the CDR3 end, with the missing end drawn from the germline J gene. The V and J genes are TRBV7-2 and TRBJ1-2; no clear D gene. Germline V gene sequence: CDR1 SGHTA, CDR2 FQGNSA. This CDR3 region has 12 residues. This CDR3 reads CASSSYQNDYTF. The CDR3 bases that were read are TGTGCCAGCAGCTCGTACCAGAATGAC.

Comment on this clone: The read ends 3 residues before the CDR3 terminus; that terminus is restored from the germline J gene. V and J are TRBV20-1 and TRBJ2-5; 7 bases fit TRBD2. Germline lookup yields CDR1 DFQATT and CDR2 SNEGSKA (reference sequence). Losses at the gene ends were 0 bases for V and 1 base for J; bases not matched to a gene: 11. This CDR3 has 17 amino acids. CDR3 sequence: CSARDLVLAEPQETQYF. CDR3 DNA (partial): TGCAGTGCTAGAGATTTGGTTCTAGCGGAGCCCCAAGAGACC.

Worth noting for this clone: Coverage ceases 3 residues before the CDR3 finishes, and the germline J gene fills in the end. The chain uses TRBV14 and TRBJ1-1; the D gene is possibly TRBD1 (5 bases). V gave up 3 bases and J gave up 0 bases, with 11 bases separating them. In germline, CDR1 is SGHDN, CDR2 FVKESK. The CDR3 has 15 residues. CDR3 DNA, as far as it was read: TGTGCCAGCAGCCACCGGACACGTATGAACACTGAA. This translates into CASSHRTRMNTE. The complete CDR3 protein is CASSHRTRMNTEAFF.

This CDR3 is CATSRDRGNEKLFF. The covered CDR3 bases are TGTGCCACCAGCAGAGACAGGGGGAATGAAAAG. The rearrangement uses TRBV15 and TRBJ2-2; 7 nucleotides line up with TRBD1. The DNA ends 3 residues before the CDR3 does, and the rest of the CDR3 is filled in from the germline J gene. The germline CDR1 and CDR2 sequences are LNHNV and YYDKDF (reference sequence). The CDR3 consists of 14 residues.

To note about this clone: The CDR3 is cut off 3 residues early in the read; its end comes from the germline J gene. The chain couples TRBV20-1 to TRBJ2-7; TRBD1 aligns across 7 bases. V dropped 6 bases and J dropped 1; count of bases not matched to a gene: 9. The CDR3 spans 14 residues. Per the germline V gene, CDR1 is DFQATT and CDR2 is SNEGSKA (reference sequence). The CDR3 loop is CSARKGAESYEQYF. The CDR3 bases that were read are TGCAGTGCCAGGAAGGGGGCCGAGTCCTACGAG.

To note about this clone: The read finishes 3 residues shy of the CDR3 end, and the germline J gene is used to complete it. This rearrangement joins TRBV20-1 to TRBJ2-3; 10 nucleotides align to TRBD2. CDR1 is DFQATT, CDR2 SNEGSKA, per germline (reference sequence). The CDR3 totals 17 residues. CDR3: CSARFTSGIMLGETQYF. The CDR3 bases that were read are TGCAGTGCTCGATTTACTAGCGGGATTATGTTAGGAGAGACG.

As for this clone: The read finishes 3 residues shy of the CDR3 end, and the germline J gene is used to complete it. The chain couples TRBV19 to TRBJ1-2; TRBD1 matches 9 bases. This CDR3 has 14 residues. Germline V CDR1 and CDR2: LNHDA, SQIVND (reference sequence). CDR3 bases read: TGTGCCAGTAGAACAGGGGGCGTCGCAGATACC. Residues: CASRTGGVADT. The whole CDR3 protein is CASRTGGVADTYTF.

Remarks on this clone: The DNA ends 3 residues before the CDR3 does, and the rest of the CDR3 is filled in from the germline J gene. The chain links TRBV5-4 to TRBJ2-5; D gene unclear. Trimming stripped 5 bases from V and 2 bases from J, with 13 bases between. The germline gives CDR1 SGHNT, CDR2 YYREEE (reference sequence). This CDR3 region has 14 residues. The CDR3 DNA, read in part, is TGTGCCAGCAGTTCCCAGGCCCTGCAAGAGACC. Translating gives CASSSQALQET. The complete CDR3 protein is CASSSQALQETQYF.

As to this clone: The read gets to within 3 residues of the CDR3 end, and the germline J gene fills in the rest. The chain links TRBV5-6 to TRBJ2-5; D remains unclear. The CDR3 runs to 14 residues. V was trimmed by 3 bases and J by 2 bases, leaving 11 bases between them. Germline assignment: CDR1 SGHDT and CDR2 YYEEEE. The part of the CDR3 DNA that was read is TGTGCCAGCAGCTGGCCATCCCAACAAGAGACC. This gives the protein CASSWPSQQET. The whole CDR3 sequence is CASSWPSQQETQYF.

As regards this clone: Read coverage stops 3 residues before the CDR3 terminus; the germline J gene supplies the remainder. The rearrangement uses TRBV2 and TRBJ1-5; tentatively, D is TRBD1 (6 bases). V lost 5 bases, J lost 0 bases, and 11 bases lay in between. The germline gives CDR1 SNHLY, CDR2 FYNNEI. This CDR3 spans 15 amino acids. Incomplete CDR3 DNA: TGTGCCAGCAGTTCGGACAGCCCTAGCAATCAGCCC. It specifies CASSSDSPSNQP. The full CDR3 sequence reads CASSSDSPSNQPQHF. Using reference TRBV2 and TRBJ1-5 for the parts outside the CDR3, the full variable domain is EPEVTQTPSHQVTQMGQEVILRCVPISNHLYFYWYRQILGQKVEFLVSFYNNEISEKSEIFDDQFSVERPDGSNFTLKIRSTKLEDSAMYFCASSSDSPSNQPQHFGDGTRLSIL.

Concerning this clone: The DNA ends 3 residues before the CDR3 does, and the rest of the CDR3 is filled in from the germline J gene. The chain couples TRBV28 to TRBJ2-7; the match to TRBD2 covers 9 bases. Germline-derived CDR1 and CDR2 are MDHEN and SYDVKM. V was clipped by 6 bases and J by 2 bases; unmatched bases: 11. The CDR3 length is 16 residues. Partial CDR3 DNA: TGTGCCAGCAGGATGAGCGCGGCTAGCGGGACCTACGAG. This gives the protein CASRMSAASGTYE. In full, the CDR3 is CASRMSAASGTYEQYF. The full variable domain, rest sourced from reference TRBV28 and TRBJ2-7, is DVKVTQSSRYLVKRTGEKVFLECVQDMDHENMFWYRQDPGLGLRLIYFSYDVKMKEKGDIPEGYSVSREKKERFSLILESASTNQTSMYLCASRMSAASGTYEQYFGPGTRLTVT.

As to this clone: The read ends 3 residues before the CDR3 terminus; that terminus is restored from the germline J gene. The V and J genes are TRBV6-1 and TRBJ2-1; 9 bases match TRBD1. The V gene's germline CDR1 is MNHNS and CDR2 SASEGT. The J segment lost 6 bases and the V segment lost 4 bases, leaving 4 bases of the junction unmatched. The CDR3 consists of 14 residues. The CDR3 loop is CASSGQGGSNEQFF. CDR3 DNA, as far as it was read: TGTGCCAGCAGTGGACAGGGGGGCTCCAATGAG.

On this clone: The read ends 3 residues shy of where the CDR3 ends; the end is completed using the germline J gene. The chain links TRBV5-6 to TRBJ1-2; 8 positions match TRBD1. Germline V lookup: CDR1 SGHDT, CDR2 YYEEEE. This CDR3 has 15 amino acids. Losses at the gene ends were 3 bases for V and 3 bases for J; bases not matched to a gene: 7. The CDR3 DNA, read in part, is TGTGCCAGCAGCTCTTATCAGGGGGCAGACTATGGC. It codes for CASSSYQGADYG. In full, the CDR3 is CASSSYQGADYGYTF.

In regard to this clone: The CDR3 is cut off 3 residues early in the read; its end comes from the germline J gene. This chain uses TRBV30 with TRBJ2-1, with TRBD2 as a possible D gene (6 bases). The CDR3 is 20 residues long. Germline V gene sequence: CDR1 GTSNPN, CDR2 SVGIG (reference sequence). The V and J ends lost 2 bases and 0 bases respectively, with 26 bases between them. The CDR3 is CAWSRIEGGVSGSSYNEQFF. The sequenced CDR3 bases are TGTGCCTGGAGTCGTATCGAGGGTGGGGTTAGCGGAAGCTCCTACAATGAG.

Remarks on this clone: The CDR3 end lies 3 residues beyond the end of the read and is filled in from the germline J gene. This chain joins TRBV27 and TRBJ2-2, with D unresolved. Trimming removed 6 bases from V and 4 bases from J, with 9 bases in between. Germline V gives CDR1 MNHEY, CDR2 SMNVEV (reference sequence). The CDR3 has 13 residues. The CDR3 sequence is CASRGHSTGELFF. The CDR3 DNA, read in part, is TGTGCCAGCAGGGGCCACAGCACCGGGGAG.

About this clone: With the read ending 3 residues before the CDR3 end, the germline J gene is used to fill in that end. The chain is built from TRBV7-2 and TRBJ1-1; the match to TRBD1 covers 9 bases. This CDR3 region has 15 residues. With 5 bases clipped from V and 4 bases from J, the junction kept 8 bases outside the gene matches. The germline V gene encodes CDR1 SGHTA and CDR2 FQGNSA. The CDR3 spells CASSRITGGITEAFF. The CDR3 DNA, read in part, is TGTGCCAGCAGCCGCATAACAGGGGGCATCACTGAA.

As to this clone: The read terminates 3 residues ahead of where the CDR3 ends, so the germline J gene completes it. The chain is built from TRBV29-1 and TRBJ2-7, with a weak D call TRBD1 (6 bases). CDR1 and CDR2 (germline): SQVTM, ANQGSEA. The germline V and J ends were trimmed by 6 bases and 6 bases, with 15 bases remaining between them. This CDR3 has 12 amino acids. Incomplete CDR3 DNA: TGCAGCGTCCAGGGGCTGCAGGCCGAG. Its protein product is CSVQGLQAE. The CDR3 as a whole reads CSVQGLQAEQYF.

Concerning this clone itself: The read falls 3 residues short of the CDR3 end, and the missing part is taken from the germline J gene. This rearrangement joins TRBV12-3 or TRBV12-4 to TRBJ2-7, with TRBD1 matching over 10 bases. The V and J ends lost 3 bases and 5 bases, in that order; junction bases with no gene match: 7. The CDR3 runs to 15 residues. The CDR3 region is CASSLGAGQGHEQYF. CDR3 DNA, as far as it was read: TGTGCCAGCAGTTTGGGGGCGGGACAGGGGCACGAG.

Regarding this clone: The read finishes 3 residues shy of the CDR3 end, and the germline J gene is used to complete it. The V gene is TRBV12-3 or TRBV12-4, the J gene TRBJ2-1, with D uncertain. V was shortened by 1 base and J by 4 bases, with 5 bases between the two germline ends. CDR3 length: 13 amino acids. The CDR3 bases that were read are TGTGCCAGCAGTTTAGGAGCATACAATGAG. It specifies CASSLGAYNE. The CDR3 reads in full as CASSLGAYNEQFF.

As concerns this clone: The CDR3 end lies 3 residues beyond the end of the read and is filled in from the germline J gene. The V call is TRBV5-1, the J call TRBJ2-3, with a possible D match to TRBD2 (6 bases). The length of the CDR3 is 16 residues. V was clipped by 1 base and J by 1 base, with 13 bases between them. Germline-derived CDR1 and CDR2 are SGHRS and YFSETQ. CDR3 amino acids: CASSLRAASGTDTQYF. CDR3 bases read: TGCGCCAGCAGCTTGCGTGCGGCTAGCGGCACAGATACG.

Of note for this clone: Sequencing ends 3 residues short of the CDR3 end; the germline J gene provides the rest. V usage is TRBV19 and J usage is TRBJ2-1; D is unclear. V was cut by 7 bases and J by 3 bases, with 10 bases left in between. The CDR3 covers 13 residues. CDR1 and CDR2 (germline): LNHDA, SQIVND (reference sequence). The CDR3 spells CASNSQLYNEQFF. The sequenced CDR3 bases are TGTGCCAGTAATTCCCAACTCTACAATGAG.

Partial CDR3 DNA: TGTGCCAGCGCTGACGGGTTTTCTGGC. Translation gives CASADGFSG. The full CDR3 protein is CASADGFSGYTF. The chain couples TRBV13 to TRBJ1-2; D ambiguous. The CDR3 is cut off 3 residues early in the read; its end comes from the germline J gene. The CDR3 consists of 12 residues. V was trimmed by 8 bases and J by 7 bases, leaving 14 bases between them. Germline values: CDR1 PRHDT, CDR2 FYEKMQ (reference sequence).

Remarks on this clone: The sequenced fragment ends 3 residues before the CDR3 boundary, so the rest is inferred from the germline J gene. This chain joins TRBV7-9 and TRBJ1-2; D is perhaps TRBD1 (5 bases). This CDR3 spans 13 amino acids. The germline gives CDR1 SEHNR, CDR2 FQNEAQ (reference sequence). The sequenced CDR3 bases are TGTGCCAGCAGCTTGGGACTTCAGGATGAC. It is translated as CASSLGLQDD. The entire CDR3 is CASSLGLQDDYTF.

As concerns this clone: The CDR3 is cut off 3 residues early in the read; its end comes from the germline J gene. The chain carries TRBV7-2 and TRBJ2-1; 8 bases fit TRBD2. V trimming: 8 bases; J trimming: 7 bases; junction bases outside the gene matches: 10. Germline CDR1 and CDR2: SGHTA and FQGNSA. This CDR3 comprises 14 residues. The CDR3 bases that were read are TGTGCCAGCGGACCCACTAGCGGAAGAAATGAG. Amino acids: CASGPTSGRNE. Given in full, the CDR3 is CASGPTSGRNEQFF.

Turning to this clone: From the germline J gene comes the end of the CDR3, since the read stops 3 residues before it. The genes are TRBV2 and TRBJ2-1, with 15 bases identical to TRBD2. Germline V CDR1 and CDR2: SNHLY, FYNNEI. The V segment lost 4 bases and the J segment 1 base; nucleotides outside the gene matches: 5. The CDR3 contains 18 residues. CDR3 in amino acids: CASSVGTSGRSSYNEQFF. Partial CDR3 DNA: TGTGCCAGCAGTGTTGGGACTAGCGGGAGGAGTTCCTACAATGAG. Full variable domain (outside the CDR3, taken from reference TRBV2 and TRBJ2-1): EPEVTQTPSHQVTQMGQEVILRCVPISNHLYFYWYRQILGQKVEFLVSFYNNEISEKSEIFDDQFSVERPDGSNFTLKIRSTKLEDSAMYFCASSVGTSGRSSYNEQFFGPGTRLTVL.

As regards this clone: The sequenced fragment ends 3 residues before the CDR3 boundary, so the rest is inferred from the germline J gene. The V and J genes are TRBV5-1 and TRBJ2-7; 13 nucleotides match TRBD2. The CDR3 is 17 residues long. J was trimmed by 4 bases and V by 5 bases; bases with no gene match: 12. CDR1 SGHRS and CDR2 YFSETQ come from the germline V gene. CDR3 loop: CASRVYPRTSGSYEQYF. The part of the CDR3 DNA that was read is TGCGCCAGCAGGGTATACCCCAGGACTAGCGGGAGTTACGAG.

Concerning this clone itself: The read stops 3 residues short of the end of the CDR3; the missing end is completed from the germline J gene. The rearrangement links TRBV19 to TRBJ2-3; 7 nucleotides match TRBD2. Per germline, CDR1 LNHDA and CDR2 SQIVND (reference sequence). The trim removed 6 bases at V and 2 bases at J, leaving 11 bases unmatched. The CDR3 loop spans 16 amino acids. Incomplete CDR3 DNA: TGTGCCAGTAGCCTCCCTGGGGGGGTTTCCACAGATACG. This sequence encodes CASSLPGGVSTDT. The whole CDR3 is CASSLPGGVSTDTQYF. The full variable domain, in which reference TRBV19 and TRBJ2-3 provide the parts outside the CDR3, is DGGITQSPKYLFRKEGQNVTLSCEQNLNHDAMYWYRQDPGQGLRLIYYSQIVNDFQKGDIAEGYSVSREKKESFPLTVTSAQKNPTAFYLCASSLPGGVSTDTQYFGPGTRLTVL.